A single sample is the source of the 20 T cell receptor beta chains below, sequenced in a study of early T cells in non-severe SARS-CoV-2 infection. Via MiXCR, TCRdb re-called the 5' RACE reads, giving one row per CDR3 protein. The repertoire holds 30,000 to 40,000 distinct CDR3 sequences, with 5.7% as singletons. Sequences were obtained from whole blood. Source of these receptors: an adult who was a healthcare worker with PCR-confirmed SARS-CoV-2 infection or an uninfected control (not recorded which).

At least ten counts were recorded for this clonotype. The rearrangement joins TRBV19 to TRBJ1-5, with D tentatively TRBD1 (6 bases). The CDR3 covers 16 residues. The germline V and J ends were trimmed by 4 bases and 4 bases, with 17 bases remaining between them. The germline gives CDR1 LNHDA, CDR2 SQIVND (reference sequence). CDR3 sequence reads: CASSNTGTTQNQPQHF. The DNA of the CDR3 is TGTGCCAGTAGTAATACCGGGACAACGCAGAATCAGCCCCAGCATTTT.

The chain uses TRBV7-9 and TRBJ2-7, with TRBD1 matching 7 bases. The V segment lost 3 bases and the J segment 1 base; nucleotides outside the gene matches: 6. The length of the CDR3 is 15 residues. CDR1 and CDR2 from the germline V gene are SEHNR and FQNEAQ (reference sequence). CDR3 DNA sequence: TGTGCCAGCAGCTTGGCGAGGGACAGTTCCTACGAGCAGTACTTC. This encodes CASSLARDSSYEQYF.

The chain has TRBV7-9 and TRBJ1-1; the D is unclear. Trimming pared 1 base from V and 5 bases from J, leaving 11 bases between. The germline V gene encodes CDR1 SEHNR and CDR2 FQNEAQ (reference sequence). The CDR3 spans 14 residues. CDR3: CASSLEAGGTEAFF. The CDR3 DNA reads TGTGCCAGCAGCTTAGAGGCAGGTGGTACTGAAGCTTTCTTT.

This clonotype was observed at least ten times. The chain carries TRBV14 and TRBJ2-6; D gene uncertain. The ends were cut back, 4 bases at V and 6 bases at J, with 7 bases in the middle. Germline-derived CDR1 and CDR2 are SGHDN and FVKESK. The CDR3 extends over 13 amino acids. CDR3 sequence reads: CASSPYLANVLTF. DNA for the CDR3: TGTGCCAGCAGCCCCTACTTGGCCAACGTCCTGACTTTC.

This clonotype was found many times. This chain links TRBV2 with TRBJ2-2, with 9 bases aligning to TRBD2. V trimming: 6 bases; J trimming: 6 bases; junction bases outside the gene matches: 11. Germline assignment: CDR1 SNHLY and CDR2 FYNNEI. This CDR3 is built from 16 residues. The CDR3 sequence is CASSTVAGEGPGELFF. CDR3 sequence (DNA): TGTGCCAGCAGCACCGTAGCGGGAGAGGGGCCCGGGGAGCTGTTTTTT.

The table lists this clonotype with a few counts. The genes are TRBV29-1 and TRBJ1-1; no clear D gene. V lost 4 bases and J 1 base, leaving 7 bases between the germline ends. Germline values: CDR1 SQVTM, CDR2 ANQGSEA. This CDR3 region has 12 residues. As DNA, the CDR3 is TGCAGCGTTGCCCGATCGAACACTGAAGCTTTCTTT. Translating it yields CSVARSNTEAFF.

At least ten counts were recorded for this clonotype. The chain combines TRBV11-2 with TRBJ2-7, with D tentatively TRBD1 (5 bases). The germline V gene encodes CDR1 SGHAT and CDR2 FQNNGV. This CDR3 comprises 15 residues. The ends were cut back, 4 bases at V and 3 bases at J, with 16 bases in the middle. The CDR3 reads CASSSTVTTSYEQYF. CDR3 sequence (DNA): TGTGCCAGCAGCTCGACAGTGACGACGAGCTACGAGCAGTACTTC.

This clonotype was observed a few times. V gene TRBV20-1 combines with J gene TRBJ2-1, with D perhaps matching TRBD2 (6 bases). V was trimmed by 8 bases and J by 5 bases, leaving 16 bases between them. The CDR3 length is 13 residues. Germline CDR1 and CDR2: DFQATT and SNEGSKA (reference sequence). The CDR3 is CSSFWRGHNEQFF. In nucleotides, the CDR3 is TGCAGTTCATTTTGGCGGGGTCACAATGAGCAGTTCTTC.

This clonotype was detected ten times or more. The genes are TRBV20-1 and TRBJ1-3; D is undetermined. The CDR3 is made up of 13 amino acids. Trimming shortened V by 3 bases and J by 2 bases, and 8 bases separated the two germline ends. From germline, CDR1 is DFQATT and CDR2 SNEGSKA (reference sequence). The CDR3 DNA reads TGCAGTGCTAGCCGGGAAGCTGGAAACACCATATATTTT. It encodes CSASREAGNTIYF.

In this sample, this clonotype turned up many times. V is TRBV4-3 and J is TRBJ2-6; D uncertain. Trimming removed 0 bases at V and 8 bases at J, with 8 bases between. Germline CDR1 is LGHNA and CDR2 is YSLEER. CDR3 size: 14 residues. CDR3 residues: CASSQDIRTNVLTF. In DNA, the CDR3 is TGCGCCAGCAGCCAAGATATCCGTACCAACGTCCTGACTTTC.

This clonotype has ten or more counts. The rearrangement joins TRBV27 to TRBJ1-2, with 11 bases aligning to TRBD1. The CDR3 totals 13 residues. V lost 7 bases to trimming and J lost 6 bases; unmatched junction nucleotides: 4. Germline CDR1 MNHEY, CDR2 SMNVEV (reference sequence). The CDR3 region is CASKGQGAHGYTF. The CDR3 DNA sequence: TGTGCCAGCAAAGGACAGGGGGCGCATGGCTACACCTTC.

This sequence joins TRBV6-5 and TRBJ1-6; D is undetermined. CDR1 MNHEY and CDR2 SVGAGI come from the germline V gene. V was cut by 6 bases and J by 0 bases, with 18 bases left in between. CDR3 size: 18 residues. This CDR3 is CASSLNLGRSSYNSPLHF. Here the CDR3 DNA reads TGTGCCAGCAGCTTGAATCTGGGTCGGAGCTCCTATAATTCACCCCTCCACTTT.

This clonotype was seen repeatedly, ten times or more. CDR3: CATSRDLALDEQFF. The CDR3 nucleotides are TGTGCCACCAGCAGAGATCTAGCGTTGGATGAGCAGTTCTTC. This chain links TRBV15 with TRBJ2-1; weak D call: TRBD2 (6 bases). This CDR3 has 14 residues. V was trimmed by 0 bases and J by 8 bases, leaving 11 bases between them. Germline CDR1 LNHNV, CDR2 YYDKDF (reference sequence).

This clonotype has ten or more counts. V usage is TRBV3-1 and J usage is TRBJ2-6; no firm D call. CDR1 is LGHDT, CDR2 YNNKEL, per germline (reference sequence). V was clipped by 4 bases and J by 1 base, with 17 bases between them. The CDR3 runs to 18 residues. CDR3 in DNA: TGTGCCAGCAGCCCCCCCGGGCAGCTGTTGTCTGGGGCCAACGTCCTGACTTTC. Translated, it gives CASSPPGQLLSGANVLTF.

This clonotype appeared many times. The chain recombines TRBV28 with TRBJ2-1, with 8 nucleotides matching TRBD2. The germline V gene has CDR1 MDHEN and CDR2 SYDVKM. The V segment lost 7 bases and the J segment 7 bases; nucleotides outside the gene matches: 12. The CDR3 extends over 15 amino acids. As DNA, the CDR3 is TGTGCCAGCACCCAAAGCGGGAGTATGGAAAATGAGCAGTTCTTC. Protein: CASTQSGSMENEQFF.

As to this clonotype: This may come from a read error, since a much larger clone is one base off. The V call is TRBV19, the J call TRBJ1-5; D possibly corresponds to TRBD1 (6 bases). The CDR3 has 14 residues. Looked up from germline, CDR1 is LNHDA and CDR2 is SQIVND (reference sequence). CDR3 amino acids: CANSIVGGLPPQHF. The DNA for the CDR3 is TGTGCCAATAGTATAGTGGGGGGCCTACCGCCCCAGCATTTT.

In its sample, this clonotype was seen many times. The V and J genes are TRBV7-9 and TRBJ2-1; D perhaps matches TRBD1 (6 bases). Trimming left V 1 base short and J 8 bases short, with 12 bases between. Germline V gene sequence: CDR1 SEHNR, CDR2 FQNEAQ (reference sequence). This CDR3 is 14 amino acids long. The CDR3 bases are TGTGCCAGCAGCTTAGTCAGGGGTCCCCATGAGCAGTTCTTC. This gives the protein CASSLVRGPHEQFF.

This clonotype was observed many times. The chain employs TRBV6-1 and TRBJ2-7, with 7 bases fitting TRBD1. The CDR3 spans 14 residues. Germline trimming cut 7 bases from V and 2 bases from J; bases unmatched to any gene: 8. CDR1 is MNHNS and CDR2 is SASEGT in the germline V gene. The CDR3 DNA follows: TGTGCCAGCACATTGATCAGGGGGACCTACGAGCAGTACTTC. It is translated as CASTLIRGTYEQYF.

Ten or more counts support this clonotype. V gene TRBV18 combines with J gene TRBJ1-1, with D perhaps matching TRBD1 (6 bases). CDR1 is KGHSH, CDR2 LQKENI, per germline. This CDR3 comprises 15 residues. Trimming pared 5 bases from V and 5 bases from J, leaving 18 bases between. CDR3: CASSGYGGAGTEAFF. Written as DNA, the CDR3 is TGTGCCAGCTCAGGGTACGGGGGCGCGGGGACTGAAGCTTTCTTT.

There are many counts of this clonotype. This chain joins TRBV6-6 and TRBJ1-2; maybe TRBD1 (6 bases). CDR1 is MNHNY, CDR2 SVGAGI, per germline (reference sequence). Trimming shortened V by 6 bases and J by 7 bases, and 15 bases separated the two germline ends. The CDR3 is 13 amino acids. DNA for the CDR3: TGTGCCAGCAGACTCAGACAGGCGGCTGGCTACACCTTC. Translation gives CASRLRQAAGYTF.